This T cell receptor beta chain originates from a study of cytomegalovirus exposure and HLA in healthy donors. Points from the study as a whole: In vitro confirmation showed three CMV-associated chains to be CMV antigen specific. Presence/absence analyses took donor sequencing depth as roughly uniform.

The PCR employed 60 Vbeta primers together with 13 Jbeta primers. Clones were sequenced by immunoSEQ multiplex PCR, and TCRdb holds only the in-frame ones, with some missing. Counted here are approximately 150,000 clones, roughly 66% occurring once; the ten biggest clones make up 1.5% to 2%. This clone turned up a few times. The antigen is unknown. Deletions cut 0 bases from V and 10 bases from J, with 12 bases between. CDR1 is LNHDA and CDR2 is SQIVND in the germline V gene (reference sequence). This CDR3 spans 14 amino acids. What was sequenced was PBMCs. The sequence derives from a woman under 30 in good health and CMV-seronegative. The chain combines TRBV19 with TRBJ1-4; D not certain. The CDR3 sequence is CASSIEAEGGKLFF. The CDR3 nucleotides are TGTGCCAGTAGTATAGAAGCTGAAGGAGGAAAACTGTTTTTT.